These T cell receptor beta chains were read from a single sample in a study of cytomegalovirus exposure and HLA in healthy donors. Only in-frame clones appear in the TCRdb table, and some are missing; sequencing was by immunoSEQ multiplex PCR. The sample consists of 150,000 to 170,000 clones, under 80% of them appearing once. The specimen sequenced was PBMCs. These receptors came from a young man in good health and CMV-seronegative. The CDR3 runs from the conserved cysteine through the conserved F or W. Each record gives: V gene, J gene, D gene, clone size, CDR3 protein, CDR3 DNA. The D gene is left open where the match is weak. The size entry is marked missing in some rows and otherwise reads once, few, many or a size class.

V gene: TRBV29-1; J gene: TRBJ2-3; D gene: NA; clone size: few; CDR3 protein: CSVENWGESSTDTQYF; CDR3 DNA: TGCAGCGTTGAAAATTGGGGAGAGTCTAGCACAGATACGCAGTATTTT
V gene: TRBV28; J gene: TRBJ1-2; D gene: TRBD1; clone size: NA; CDR3 protein: CASSLRDRPYGYTF; CDR3 DNA: TGTGCCAGCAGTTTACGGGACAGACCCTATGGCTACACCTTC
V gene: TRBV2; J gene: TRBJ1-2; D gene: NA; clone size: few; CDR3 protein: CASSDRGYGYTF; CDR3 DNA: TGTGCCAGCAGTGATAGGGGCTATGGCTACACCTTC
V gene: TRBV7-2; J gene: TRBJ2-1; D gene: NA; clone size: NA; CDR3 protein: CASTPQYNEQFF; CDR3 DNA: TGTGCCAGCACCCCCCAATACAATGAGCAGTTCTTC
V gene: TRBV7-8; J gene: TRBJ2-5; D gene: NA; clone size: NA; CDR3 protein: CASRTTGQETQYF; CDR3 DNA: TGTGCCAGCAGGACAACAGGTCAAGAGACCCAGTACTTC
V gene: TRBV2; J gene: TRBJ1-4; D gene: NA; clone size: NA; CDR3 protein: CASSSGHGAGEKLFF; CDR3 DNA: TGTGCCAGCAGTTCGGGACACGGGGCGGGTGAAAAACTGTTTTTT
V gene: TRBV5-6; J gene: TRBJ1-1; D gene: NA; clone size: once; CDR3 protein: CASSFNNPPTEAFF; CDR3 DNA: TGTGCCAGCAGCTTTAACAACCCCCCCACTGAAGCTTTCTTT
V gene: TRBV28; J gene: TRBJ1-1; D gene: TRBD1; clone size: NA; CDR3 protein: CASSRTGGVRPEAFF; CDR3 DNA: TGTGCCAGCAGTCGGACAGGGGGTGTTCGCCCTGAAGCTTTCTTT
V gene: TRBV13; J gene: TRBJ2-7; D gene: TRBD2; clone size: once; CDR3 protein: CASSPRRGAYEQYF; CDR3 DNA: TGTGCCAGCAGCCCAAGGCGGGGGGCCTACGAGCAGTACTTC
V gene: TRBV5-4; J gene: TRBJ2-1; D gene: NA; clone size: NA; CDR3 protein: CASSSPEVNEQFF; CDR3 DNA: TGTGCCAGCAGTTCTCCGGAGGTCAATGAGCAGTTCTTC
V gene: TRBV28; J gene: TRBJ2-7; D gene: NA; clone size: few; CDR3 protein: CASNPPGSDYEQCF; CDR3 DNA: TGTGCCAGCAACCCCCCCGGGTCCGACTACGAGCAGTGCTTC
V gene: TRBV19; J gene: TRBJ1-2; D gene: NA; clone size: NA; CDR3 protein: CASSPGGGLYGYTF; CDR3 DNA: TGTGCCAGTAGTCCAGGCGGGGGATTATATGGCTACACCTTC
V gene: TRBV5-1; J gene: TRBJ2-7; D gene: TRBD1; clone size: NA; CDR3 protein: CASNNRDRGQKISYEQYF; CDR3 DNA: TGCGCCAGCAATAACCGGGACAGGGGTCAAAAAATCTCCTACGAGCAGTACTTC
V gene: TRBV5-3; J gene: TRBJ2-5; D gene: NA; clone size: NA; CDR3 protein: CARSPRGFKVFEQYF; CDR3 DNA: TGTGCCAGAAGCCCACGCGGGTTTAAAGTTTTTGAGCAGTACTTC
V gene: TRBV19; J gene: TRBJ2-7; D gene: NA; clone size: NA; CDR3 protein: CASKKEAGATAYEQYF; CDR3 DNA: TGTGCCAGTAAAAAGGAGGCAGGGGCTACTGCATACGAGCAGTACTTC
V gene: TRBV4-1; J gene: TRBJ1-2; D gene: TRBD1; clone size: NA; CDR3 protein: CASSREKGETGEEGYPF; CDR3 DNA: TGCGCCAGCAGCCGAGAAAAAGGGGAGACAGGGGAGGAAGGCTACCCCTTC
V gene: TRBV2; J gene: TRBJ2-1; D gene: NA; clone size: NA; CDR3 protein: CASSRGSYNEQFF; CDR3 DNA: TGTGCCAGCAGCAGGGGTTCCTACAATGAGCAGTTCTTC
V gene: TRBV11-2; J gene: TRBJ2-5; D gene: NA; clone size: NA; CDR3 protein: CASSPEGEETQYF; CDR3 DNA: TGTGCCAGCAGTCCGGAGGGTGAAGAGACCCAGTACTTC
V gene: TRBV6-5; J gene: TRBJ2-5; D gene: NA; clone size: NA; CDR3 protein: CASSYSNGGETQYF; CDR3 DNA: TGTGCCAGCAGTTACTCGAACGGGGGTGAGACCCAGTACTTC
V gene: TRBV5-6; J gene: TRBJ1-6; D gene: TRBD1; clone size: NA; CDR3 protein: CASSSLDRDGSPLHF; CDR3 DNA: TGTGCCAGCAGCTCCCTCGACAGGGATGGTTCACCCCTCCACTTT
V gene: TRBV6-1; J gene: TRBJ1-3; D gene: TRBD1; clone size: NA; CDR3 protein: CASSVGTRTGSENTIYF; CDR3 DNA: TGTGCCAGCAGTGTGGGGACTAGGACAGGATCTGAGAACACCATATATTTT
V gene: TRBV5-6; J gene: TRBJ1-2; D gene: TRBD1; clone size: NA; CDR3 protein: CASSPGDSSNYGYTF; CDR3 DNA: TGTGCCAGCAGCCCCGGGGACAGTTCTAACTATGGCTACACCTTC
V gene: TRBV20-1; J gene: TRBJ2-5; D gene: NA; clone size: NA; CDR3 protein: CSATREETQYF; CDR3 DNA: TGCAGTGCTACCAGGGAAGAGACCCAGTACTTC
V gene: TRBV28; J gene: TRBJ1-2; D gene: NA; clone size: NA; CDR3 protein: CASSAGYYGYTF; CDR3 DNA: TGTGCCAGCAGTGCAGGGTACTATGGCTACACCTTC
V gene: TRBV14; J gene: TRBJ2-6; D gene: TRBD2; clone size: NA; CDR3 protein: CASSHRRGGGANVLTF; CDR3 DNA: TGTGCCAGCAGCCACCGACGGGGGGGTGGGGCCAACGTCCTGACTTTC